A single sample gave rise to the 18 T cell receptor beta chains below, sequenced in a study of control samples from healthy donors and cancer patients. Some clones are missing from TCRdb's copy, which holds only in-frame ones; the method was immunoSEQ multiplex PCR. This table has 350,000 to 450,000 clones, around nine tenths appearing once. Sequencing input: PBMCs. The receptors here all came from a man aged 35 to 55 with head and neck cancer.

CDR3 sequence (DNA): TGTGCCAGCAGCTTAGCAGGGGTTAATTCACCCCTCCACTTT. Protein sequence: CASSLAGVNSPLHF. The chain is built from TRBV13 and TRBJ1-6, with D possibly being TRBD1 (6 bases). V lost 1 base to trimming and J lost 6 bases, with 7 bases between them. Germline lookup yields CDR1 PRHDT and CDR2 FYEKMQ (reference sequence). The CDR3 is 14 residues long.

The chain couples TRBV4-2 to TRBJ1-4, with a tentative D call TRBD1 (6 bases). The CDR3 runs 16 residues. Trimming shortened V by 0 bases and J by 2 bases, and 10 bases separated the two germline ends. Per germline, CDR1 LGHNA and CDR2 YNFKEQ. The CDR3 is CASSQEGAGTNEKLFF. The DNA for the CDR3 is TGTGCCAGCAGCCAAGAGGGGGCTGGTACTAATGAAAAACTGTTTTTT.

V is TRBV28 and J is TRBJ1-4, with a weak D call TRBD1 (5 bases). Trimming removed 6 bases from V and 8 bases from J, with 22 bases in between. Germline-derived CDR1 and CDR2 are MDHEN and SYDVKM. The CDR3 covers 16 residues. CDR3 in amino acids: CASRPSSWRDLEKLFF. In DNA form, the CDR3 reads TGTGCCAGCAGGCCCTCGTCTTGGAGGGACTTGGAAAAACTGTTTTTT.

V gene TRBV5-1 combines with J gene TRBJ2-7, with 8 nucleotides matching TRBD1. Germline V gene lookup returns CDR1 SGHRS and CDR2 YFSETQ. The CDR3 contains 15 residues. Trimming cost V 0 bases and J 4 bases; bases outside gene matches: 6. CDR3 sequence: CASSLAGQELYEQYF. The CDR3 bases are TGCGCCAGCAGCTTGGCGGGACAGGAATTGTACGAGCAGTACTTC.

This clone has a handful of counts. J is TRBJ2-7 and V is TRBV5-4; possible D gene TRBD1, 5 bases. Germline V gene sequence: CDR1 SGHNT, CDR2 YYREEE (reference sequence). V was clipped by 0 bases and J by 6 bases, with 7 bases between them. The CDR3 extends over 12 amino acids. In DNA, the CDR3 is TGTGCCAGCAGCTTGGGACAGCTCGAGCAGTACTTC. It specifies CASSLGQLEQYF. Together with reference TRBV5-4 and TRBJ2-7, the CDR3 gives the full variable domain: ETGVTQSPTHLIKTRGQQVTLRCSSQSGHNTVSWYQQALGQGPQFIFQYYREEENGRGNFPPRFSGLQFPNYSSELNVNALELDDSALYLCASSLGQLEQYFGPGTRLTVT.

The chain employs TRBV28 and TRBJ1-5; 10 bases map to TRBD1. CDR1 and CDR2 from the germline V gene are MDHEN and SYDVKM. V shed 5 bases, J shed 4 bases, and the junction held 5 bases outside the gene matches. This CDR3 contains 15 residues. For the CDR3, the DNA is TGTGCCAGCAGTGTGCCGGACAGGGGGAATCAGCCCCAGCATTTT. The encoded protein is CASSVPDRGNQPQHF.

CDR3 region: CASSIYMNEQFF. In nucleotides, the CDR3 is TGTGCCAGTAGTATTTATATGAATGAGCAGTTCTTC. The chain recombines TRBV19 with TRBJ2-1; D gene unclear. V was shortened by 3 bases and J by 7 bases, with 7 bases between the two germline ends. The CDR3 extends over 12 amino acids. Germline V CDR1 and CDR2: LNHDA, SQIVND (reference sequence).

The chain couples TRBV18 to TRBJ1-2; 7 positions match TRBD1. V gave up 6 bases and J gave up 8 bases; unmatched junction bases: 12. There are 14 residues in the CDR3. Germline-derived CDR1 and CDR2 are KGHSH and LQKENI. The CDR3 is CASSPRDSLGGYTF. Written as DNA, the CDR3 is TGTGCCAGCTCGCCCAGGGACAGTTTGGGGGGCTACACCTTC.

V and J are TRBV5-1 and TRBJ2-7; TRBD2 aligns across 11 bases. Unmatched junction bases numbered 2, after V lost 0 bases and J lost 3 bases. The CDR3 runs 15 residues. CDR1 SGHRS and CDR2 YFSETQ come from the germline V gene. This CDR3 is CASSLVTSGSYEQYF. DNA for the CDR3: TGCGCCAGCAGCTTGGTAACTAGCGGGAGCTACGAGCAGTACTTC.

This chain links TRBV30 with TRBJ2-7; 10 bases agree with TRBD1. This CDR3 is built from 16 residues. Germline CDR1 is GTSNPN and CDR2 is SVGIG (reference sequence). After removal of 1 base from V and 0 bases from J, the junction contained 6 bases not matched to a gene. CDR3 DNA sequence: TGTGCCTGGAGTGATCCCGGACAGGGGGTCTCCTACGAGCAGTACTTC. Its protein is CAWSDPGQGVSYEQYF.

The chain couples TRBV5-6 to TRBJ2-7; 8 positions match TRBD1. The CDR3 is made up of 13 amino acids. Germline lookup yields CDR1 SGHDT and CDR2 YYEEEE. Losses at the gene ends were 6 bases for V and 5 bases for J; bases not matched to a gene: 7. DNA for the CDR3: TGTGCCAGCATAGGACAGGGTACCGACGAGCAGTACTTC. This encodes CASIGQGTDEQYF. The whole variable domain, filled in from reference TRBV5-6 and TRBJ2-7, reads DAGVTQSPTHLIKTRGQQVTLRCSPKSGHDTVSWYQQALGQGPQFIFQYYEEEERQRGNFPDRFSGHQFPNYSSELNVNALLLGDSALYLCASIGQGTDEQYFGPGTRLTVT.

This chain connects TRBV2 to TRBJ2-3; perhaps TRBD2 as D (5 bases). Germline V gene sequence: CDR1 SNHLY, CDR2 FYNNEI. Trimming left V 3 bases short and J 1 base short, with 8 bases between. This CDR3 is built from 14 residues. Here the CDR3 reads CASSDDGGTDTQYF. Written as DNA, the CDR3 is TGTGCCAGCAGTGATGACGGGGGCACAGATACGCAGTATTTT. Full variable domain (rest looked up from reference TRBV2 and TRBJ2-3): EPEVTQTPSHQVTQMGQEVILRCVPISNHLYFYWYRQILGQKVEFLVSFYNNEISEKSEIFDDQFSVERPDGSNFTLKIRSTKLEDSAMYFCASSDDGGTDTQYFGPGTRLTVL.

A single count supports this clone. The chain combines TRBV7-8 with TRBJ2-2; 7 bases line up with TRBD1. The CDR3 is made up of 18 amino acids. Trimming at V came to 3 bases and at J to 1 base, leaving 11 bases not matched to a gene. Germline CDR1 is SGHVS and CDR2 is FQNEAQ. The CDR3 protein is CASSFPWGRTGNTGELFF. The CDR3 region has the DNA TGTGCCAGCAGCTTCCCCTGGGGTAGGACAGGGAACACCGGGGAGCTGTTTTTT.

As DNA, the CDR3 is TGTGCCAGCAGCCTCAGGGTTCATGGGCCCCAGCATTTT. It translates to CASSLRVHGPQHF. The rearrangement joins TRBV3-1 (or the pseudogene TRBV3-2) to TRBJ1-5; possible D gene TRBD1, 5 bases. Germline assignment: CDR1 LGHDT and CDR2 YNNKEL (reference sequence). V was clipped by 4 bases and J by 9 bases, with 13 bases between them. The CDR3 loop spans 13 amino acids.

This clone appeared once. The rearrangement uses TRBV27 and TRBJ1-4, with unresolved D. The length of the CDR3 is 16 residues. Germline CDR1 and CDR2: MNHEY and SMNVEV (reference sequence). The V end was cut by 4 bases, the J end by 8 bases, with 20 bases between. This chain's CDR3 is CASSSHSRPPGEKLFF. In DNA form, the CDR3 reads TGTGCCAGCAGTTCCCACAGTAGGCCCCCTGGGGAAAAACTGTTTTTT. The full variable domain, rest sourced from reference TRBV27 and TRBJ1-4, is EAQVTQNPRYLITVTGKKLTVTCSQNMNHEYMSWYRQDPGLGLRQIYYSMNVEVTDKGDVPEGYKVSRKEKRNFPLILESPSPNQTSLYFCASSSHSRPPGEKLFFGSGTQLSVL.

CDR3 nucleotide sequence: TGTGCCAGCAGCGCCGACCCCCTAGCGGGAGCGCTTAACACCGGGGAGCTGTTTTTT. This sequence encodes CASSADPLAGALNTGELFF. The chain joins TRBV9 to TRBJ2-2, with TRBD2 matching over 10 bases. From germline, CDR1 is SGDLS and CDR2 YYNGEE. The trim removed 3 bases at V and 2 bases at J, leaving 13 bases unmatched. The CDR3 runs 19 residues.

The V and J genes are TRBV6-1 and TRBJ1-4; D unclear. The germline V and J ends were trimmed by 2 bases and 0 bases, with 13 bases remaining between them. This CDR3 is 17 amino acids long. Germline-derived CDR1 and CDR2 are MNHNS and SASEGT. CDR3 sequence (DNA): TGTGCCAGCAGTGAACCCGGGGATCCCTCAACTAATGAAAAACTGTTTTTT. This translates into CASSEPGDPSTNEKLFF.

This clone occurred once. The chain couples TRBV7-9 to TRBJ1-3; perhaps TRBD1 as D (5 bases). Germline V gene lookup returns CDR1 SEHNR and CDR2 FQNEAQ (reference sequence). The CDR3 is 15 residues long. V lost 6 bases to trimming and J lost 0 bases, with 12 bases between them. The CDR3 loop reads CASSLGGSSGNTIYF. CDR3 in DNA: TGTGCCAGCAGTTTGGGGGGAAGCTCTGGAAACACCATATATTTT.